This TCR beta chain was sequenced for a study of early stage breast cancer tumors. This table comes from immunoSEQ multiplex PCR, and its TCRdb copy is limited to in-frame clones, with some not included. The sample yields 20,000 to 25,000 clones, around 70% seen once. Germline V gene data show CDR1 as SGHNT and CDR2 as YYREEE (reference sequence). J was trimmed by 5 bases and V by 3 bases; bases with no gene match: 5. This CDR3 region has 16 residues. V is TRBV5-4 and J is TRBJ2-5; TRBD2 matches at 15 bases. The source is a person aged 55-75 years with breast cancer. Specimen: breast tumor tissue. The CDR3 loop is CASSSGLAGGEETQYF. CDR3 coding DNA: TGTGCCAGCAGCTCGGGACTAGCGGGAGGAGAGGAGACCCAGTACTTC. Supplemented by reference TRBV5-4 and TRBJ2-5, the full variable domain reads ETGVTQSPTHLIKTRGQQVTLRCSSQSGHNTVSWYQQALGQGPQFIFQYYREEENGRGNFPPRFSGLQFPNYSSELNVNALELDDSALYLCASSSGLAGGEETQYFGPGTRLLVL.